This T cell receptor (beta chain) was observed in a study of blood T cell repertoires in COVID-19. The overall study: The cDNA or gDNA used as material had been derived from T cells, B-cell-depleted T cells, or PBMCs.

This table comes from immunoSEQ multiplex PCR, and its TCRdb copy is limited to in-frame clones, with some not included. This table holds tens of thousands of clones, roughly three quarters found once. Trimming left V 4 bases short and J 6 bases short, with 13 bases between. CDR1 is SGHTA and CDR2 is FQGTGA in the germline V gene. The CDR3 spans 13 residues. V usage is TRBV7-3 and J usage is TRBJ2-7, with a weak D call TRBD2 (5 bases). The receptor was derived from a woman older than 75 with acute or convalescent COVID-19. Sequencing was performed on peripheral blood. This CDR3 is CASSSRQGGEQYF. CDR3 nucleotide sequence: TGTGCCAGCAGCTCCCGCCAAGGAGGCGAGCAGTACTTC.